A single sample gave rise to the 18 T cell receptor beta chains below, sequenced in a study of molecular identifiers for immune sequencing clone quantification. TCRdb reprocessed the PCR reads via MiXCR and lists one record per CDR3 protein. The table lists about half a million distinct CDR3 sequences, under 30% of them singletons. Sequenced input: naive CD8+ T cells from blood, with Jurkat cell RNA spiked in. This sample's subset: FACS-sorted CD8+CD4-CCR7+CD45RA+ naive T cells. The receptors derive from a human donor in good health. Some libraries in this study had Jurkat cell RNA spiked in.

Turning to this clonotype: Sequence at one end of the junction differs from germline and may be a read error. The J gene is TRBJ2-5, the V gene TRBV15, with TRBD1 matching over 7 bases. The germline CDR1 and CDR2 sequences are LNHNV and YYDKDF (reference sequence). This CDR3 is 14 amino acids long. CDR3 amino acids: CAPSSIGGPETQYF. DNA for the CDR3: TGTGCCCCCAGCAGTATAGGGGGCCCAGAGACCCAGTACTTC.

This clonotype came up many times. The chain carries TRBV4-3 and TRBJ2-2, with D maybe TRBD1 (6 bases). CDR3 length equals 17 residues. Germline loops: CDR1 LGHNA, CDR2 YSLEER. V was clipped by 4 bases and J by 1 base, with 16 bases between them. For the CDR3, the DNA is TGCGCCAGCAGCCCAAGAGGGGGACCTAGGAACACCGGGGAGCTGTTTTTT. Translation gives CASSPRGGPRNTGELFF.

V is TRBV7-9 and J is TRBJ2-2, with D possibly matching TRBD2 (6 bases). Germline loops: CDR1 SEHNR, CDR2 FQNEAQ (reference sequence). This CDR3 is built from 15 residues. The ends were cut back, 5 bases at V and 3 bases at J, with 13 bases in the middle. This CDR3 reads CASSLTGGDTGELFF. For the CDR3, the DNA is TGTGCCAGCAGCCTCACAGGAGGGGACACCGGGGAGCTGTTTTTT.

This clonotype was detected a few times. This chain connects TRBV6-2 or TRBV6-3 to TRBJ2-7, with 7 bases matching TRBD1. Germline CDR1 reads MNHEY; CDR2 reads SVGEGT. The J segment lost 6 bases and the V segment lost 2 bases, leaving 10 bases of the junction unmatched. The length of the CDR3 is 15 residues. For the CDR3, the DNA is TGTGCCAGCAGTTACGGAGTGGGACAGTTCCGCGAGCAGTACTTC. Translated: CASSYGVGQFREQYF.

The rearrangement joins TRBV19 to TRBJ1-3; D is unclear. Per germline, CDR1 LNHDA and CDR2 SQIVND (reference sequence). This CDR3 has 13 amino acids. Trimming took off 10 bases at V and 1 base at J, with 11 bases between the two ends. CDR3 in amino acids: CATAGLSGNTIYF. Here the CDR3 DNA reads TGTGCCACCGCAGGTTTGTCTGGAAACACCATATATTTT.

This clonotype was found once. V is TRBV5-6 and J is TRBJ1-1, with a tentative D call TRBD1 (5 bases). With 3 bases removed from V and 4 bases from J, the gap between germline ends came to 16 bases. The CDR3 spans 15 residues. Germline CDR1 reads SGHDT; CDR2 reads YYEEEE. In DNA form, the CDR3 reads TGTGCCAGCAGCTGGGGGACGCGATTGGGCACTGAAGCTTTCTTT. Amino acid sequence: CASSWGTRLGTEAFF.

This clonotype has a count of ten or more. This chain links TRBV7-9 with TRBJ2-3; 7 nucleotides align to TRBD1. Per the germline V gene, CDR1 is SEHNR and CDR2 is FQNEAQ (reference sequence). CDR3 length equals 16 residues. The V gene end was trimmed by 5 bases and the J gene end by 8 bases; junction bases not matched to a gene: 16. The CDR3 spells CASSPPQTGFHGTQYF. For the CDR3, the DNA is TGTGCCAGCAGCCCGCCCCAGACAGGGTTTCACGGTACGCAGTATTTT.

V is TRBV12-3 or TRBV12-4 and J is TRBJ2-7, with D possibly TRBD2 on 5 matching bases. This CDR3 region has 12 residues. V gave up 3 bases and J gave up 7 bases, with 10 bases separating them. The CDR3 DNA sequence: TGTGCCAGCAGTTTCGTGGGAGCGGAGCAGTACTTC. Its protein product is CASSFVGAEQYF.

The V call is TRBV27, the J call TRBJ2-3; TRBD2 matches at 7 bases. This CDR3 has 19 amino acids. J was trimmed by 0 bases and V by 3 bases; bases with no gene match: 15. Germline V gene lookup returns CDR1 MNHEY and CDR2 SMNVEV (reference sequence). DNA for the CDR3: TGTGCCAGCAGTTTGTACCCTACTATGGGCGGGGGAAGCACAGATACGCAGTATTTT. It translates to CASSLYPTMGGGSTDTQYF.

This clonotype appeared a few times. This chain connects TRBV4-1 to TRBJ2-7, with D tentatively TRBD2 (7 bases). The germline gives CDR1 MGHRA, CDR2 YSYEKL. The CDR3 totals 15 residues. With 2 bases removed from V and 2 bases from J, the gap between germline ends came to 13 bases. CDR3 sequence reads: CASSQFRGGTYEQYF. DNA for the CDR3: TGCGCCAGCAGCCAATTTAGGGGGGGGACCTACGAGCAGTACTTC.

This sequence joins TRBV5-6 and TRBJ2-2; D gene uncertain. The CDR3 has 12 residues. The ends were cut back, 4 bases at V and 8 bases at J, with 9 bases in the middle. Germline lookup yields CDR1 SGHDT and CDR2 YYEEEE. The CDR3 region has the DNA TGTGCCAGCAGCCTGTTGATAGGGGAGCTGTTTTTT. Residues: CASSLLIGELFF.

This clonotype was detected a few times. The chain has TRBV7-9 and TRBJ2-5; 8 nucleotides agree with TRBD2. This CDR3 is built from 15 residues. The germline V gene encodes CDR1 SEHNR and CDR2 FQNEAQ (reference sequence). V gave up 5 bases and J gave up 2 bases; unmatched junction bases: 7. The CDR3 DNA reads TGTGCCAGCAGCATAAAGGGACTAGGACAAGAGACCCAGTACTTC. Encoded protein: CASSIKGLGQETQYF.

In this sample, this clonotype turned up a few times. CDR3 in amino acids: CASSFSGTGIGEQYF. CDR3 DNA sequence: TGTGCCAGCAGCTTCTCAGGGACAGGGATAGGCGAGCAGTACTTC. The V and J genes are TRBV7-8 and TRBJ2-7, with 9 bases fitting TRBD1. Germline V gene lookup returns CDR1 SGHVS and CDR2 FQNEAQ. The ends lost 3 bases at V and 6 bases at J; junction bases unmatched: 9. CDR3 length: 15 residues.

This clonotype showed up just a few times. The rearrangement links TRBV6-5 to TRBJ2-7; 8 bases line up with TRBD1. With 6 bases clipped from V and 1 base from J, the junction kept 8 bases outside the gene matches. The V gene's germline CDR1 is MNHEY and CDR2 SVGAGI. The length of the CDR3 is 15 residues. The DNA of the CDR3 is TGTGCCAGCAGGAAGACAGGGGAGGCATCCTACGAGCAGTACTTC. Translation gives CASRKTGEASYEQYF.

This clonotype has a handful of counts. The V call is TRBV4-3, the J call TRBJ2-1, with 9 positions matching TRBD1. V lost 0 bases to trimming and J lost 2 bases; unmatched junction nucleotides: 2. Germline-derived CDR1 and CDR2 are LGHNA and YSLEER. This CDR3 is 16 amino acids long. CDR3 DNA: TGCGCCAGCAGCCAAGAGGGGACAGGGACCTACAATGAGCAGTTCTTC. This codes for CASSQEGTGTYNEQFF.

The V and J genes are TRBV7-2 and TRBJ1-1; tentative D call: TRBD1 (5 bases). V gave up 0 bases and J gave up 4 bases, with 15 bases separating them. The length of the CDR3 is 16 residues. Germline V gene sequence: CDR1 SGHTA, CDR2 FQGNSA. The CDR3 DNA reads TGTGCCAGCAGCTTAGCAGGGGTGTTGGGTTCCACTGAAGCTTTCTTT. Its translation is CASSLAGVLGSTEAFF.

This clonotype was detected a few times. The rearrangement uses TRBV6-2 or TRBV6-3 and TRBJ2-2; D is perhaps TRBD2 (5 bases). The length of the CDR3 is 15 residues. With 3 bases removed from V and 4 bases from J, the gap between germline ends came to 12 bases. The germline V gene has CDR1 MNHEY and CDR2 SVGEGT. Written as DNA, the CDR3 is TGTGCCAGCAGTTATTTGGGAGCCGTCACCGGGGAGCTGTTTTTT. It is translated as CASSYLGAVTGELFF.

This clonotype came up a few times. This chain links TRBV10-1 with TRBJ2-5, with D unresolved. The CDR3 sequence is 13 residues long. Trimming left V 1 base short and J 1 base short, with 4 bases between. Germline CDR1 is WNHNN and CDR2 is SYGVQD (reference sequence). The CDR3 loop reads CASSEFGQETQYF. CDR3 in DNA: TGCGCCAGCAGTGAGTTCGGCCAAGAGACCCAGTACTTC.